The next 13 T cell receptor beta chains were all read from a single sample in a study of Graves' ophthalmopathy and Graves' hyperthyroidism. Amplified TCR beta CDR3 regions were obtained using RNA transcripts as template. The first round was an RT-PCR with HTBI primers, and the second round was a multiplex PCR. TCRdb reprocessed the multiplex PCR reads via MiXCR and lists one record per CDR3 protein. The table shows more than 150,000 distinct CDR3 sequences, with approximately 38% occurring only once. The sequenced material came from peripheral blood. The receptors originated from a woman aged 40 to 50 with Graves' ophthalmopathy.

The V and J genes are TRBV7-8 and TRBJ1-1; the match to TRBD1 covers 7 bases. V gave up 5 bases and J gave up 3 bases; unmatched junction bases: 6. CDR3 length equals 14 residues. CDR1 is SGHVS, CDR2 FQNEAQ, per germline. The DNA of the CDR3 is TGTGCCAGCAGCACAAGACAGGGCCACACTGAAGCTTTCTTT. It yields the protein CASSTRQGHTEAFF. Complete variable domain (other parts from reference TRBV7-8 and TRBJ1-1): GAGVSQSPRYKVAKRGQDVALRCDPISGHVSLFWYQQALGQGPEFLTYFQNEAQLDKSGLPSDRFFAERPEGSVSTLKIQRTQQEDSAVYLCASSTRQGHTEAFFGQGTRLTVV.

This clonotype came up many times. In DNA form, the CDR3 reads TGTGCCAGCAGCCCAAACAGGGGTGGCACTGAAGCTTTCTTT. Residues: CASSPNRGGTEAFF. The rearrangement joins TRBV12-3 or TRBV12-4 to TRBJ1-1; TRBD1 agrees at 7 bases. Trimming cost V 6 bases and J 4 bases; bases outside gene matches: 8. CDR3 length equals 14 residues.

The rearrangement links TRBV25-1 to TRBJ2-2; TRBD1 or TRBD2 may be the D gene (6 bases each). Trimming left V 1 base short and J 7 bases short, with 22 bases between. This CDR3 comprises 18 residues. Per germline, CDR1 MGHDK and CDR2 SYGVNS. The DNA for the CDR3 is TGTGCCAGCAGTGAATCCTTTAGTAGGAGGGGGGAAGTCGGGGAGCTGTTTTTT. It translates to CASSESFSRRGEVGELFF. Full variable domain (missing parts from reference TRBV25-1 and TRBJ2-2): EADIYQTPRYLVIGTGKKITLECSQTMGHDKMYWYQQDPGMELHLIHYSYGVNSTEKGDLSSESTVSRIRTEHFPLTLESARPSHTSQYLCASSESFSRRGEVGELFFGEGSRLTVL.

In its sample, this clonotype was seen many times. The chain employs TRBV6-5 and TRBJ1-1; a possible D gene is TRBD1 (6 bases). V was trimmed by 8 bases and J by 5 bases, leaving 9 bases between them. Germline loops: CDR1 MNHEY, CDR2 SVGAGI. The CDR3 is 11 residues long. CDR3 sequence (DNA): TGTGCCAGCTTCAGGGGAACTGAAGCTTTCTTT. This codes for CASFRGTEAFF.

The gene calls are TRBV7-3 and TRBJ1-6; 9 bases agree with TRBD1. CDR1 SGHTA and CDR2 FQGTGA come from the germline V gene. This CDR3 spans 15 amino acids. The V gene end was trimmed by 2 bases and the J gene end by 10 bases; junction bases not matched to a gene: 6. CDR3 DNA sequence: TGTGCCAGCAGCTTATCAGGGACAGGGCAATCACCCCTCCACTTT. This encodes CASSLSGTGQSPLHF.

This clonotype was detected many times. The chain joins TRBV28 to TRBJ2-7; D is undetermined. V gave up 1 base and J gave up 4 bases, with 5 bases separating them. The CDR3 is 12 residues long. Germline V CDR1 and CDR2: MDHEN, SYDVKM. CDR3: CASSLSDYEQYF. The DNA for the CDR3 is TGTGCCAGCAGTTTATCTGATTACGAGCAGTACTTC.

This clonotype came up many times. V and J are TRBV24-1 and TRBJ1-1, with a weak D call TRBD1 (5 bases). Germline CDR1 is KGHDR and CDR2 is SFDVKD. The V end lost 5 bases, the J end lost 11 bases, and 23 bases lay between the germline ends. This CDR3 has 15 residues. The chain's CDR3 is CATSGSAGLLDGAFF. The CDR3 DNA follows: TGTGCCACCAGTGGAAGTGCGGGGCTCCTGGATGGGGCTTTCTTT.

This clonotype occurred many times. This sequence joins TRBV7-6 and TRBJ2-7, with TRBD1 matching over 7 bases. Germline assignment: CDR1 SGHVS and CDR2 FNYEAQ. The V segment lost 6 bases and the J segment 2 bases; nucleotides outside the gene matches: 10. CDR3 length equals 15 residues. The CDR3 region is CASSPTGTETYEQYF. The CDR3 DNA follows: TGTGCCAGCAGTCCAACCGGGACAGAAACCTACGAGCAGTACTTC.

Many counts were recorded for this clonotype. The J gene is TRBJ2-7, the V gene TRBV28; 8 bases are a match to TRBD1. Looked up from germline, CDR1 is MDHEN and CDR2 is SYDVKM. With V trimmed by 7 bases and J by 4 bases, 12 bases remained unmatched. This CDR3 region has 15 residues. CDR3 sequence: CASTPTGTGFYEQYF. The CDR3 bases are TGTGCCAGCACTCCGACCGGGACAGGTTTTTACGAGCAGTACTTC.

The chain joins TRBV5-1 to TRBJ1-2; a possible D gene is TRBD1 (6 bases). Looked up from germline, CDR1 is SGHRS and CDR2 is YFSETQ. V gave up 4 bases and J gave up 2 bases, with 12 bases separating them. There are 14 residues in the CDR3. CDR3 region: CASSRDTNNYGYTF. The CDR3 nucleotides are TGCGCCAGCAGCCGGGACACCAACAACTATGGCTACACCTTC.

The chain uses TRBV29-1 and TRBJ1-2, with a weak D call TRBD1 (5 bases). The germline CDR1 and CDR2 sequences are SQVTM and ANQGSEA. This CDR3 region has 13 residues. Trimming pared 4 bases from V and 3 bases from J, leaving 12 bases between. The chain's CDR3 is CSVGGVRDYGYTF. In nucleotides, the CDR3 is TGCAGCGTTGGGGGGGTGAGGGACTATGGCTACACCTTC.

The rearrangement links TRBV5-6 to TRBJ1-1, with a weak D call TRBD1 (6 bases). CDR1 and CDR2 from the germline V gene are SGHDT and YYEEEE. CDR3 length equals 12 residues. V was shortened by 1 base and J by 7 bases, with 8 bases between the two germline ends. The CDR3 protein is CASSLMTGEAFF. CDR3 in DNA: TGTGCCAGCAGCTTGATGACAGGTGAAGCTTTCTTT.

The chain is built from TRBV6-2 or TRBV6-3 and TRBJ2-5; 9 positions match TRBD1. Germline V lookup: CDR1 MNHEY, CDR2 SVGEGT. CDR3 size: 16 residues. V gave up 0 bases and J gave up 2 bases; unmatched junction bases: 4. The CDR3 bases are TGTGCCAGCAGTTACTCAGGGACAGGGAAACAAGAGACCCAGTACTTC. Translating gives CASSYSGTGKQETQYF.